Shown below are 24 T cell receptor beta chains from a single sample sequenced in a study of PD-1 blockade in mismatch repair-deficient tumors. Produced via immunoSEQ multiplex PCR; TCRdb's table is partial and in-frame only. The repertoire consists of about 110,000 clones, with roughly 80% occurring once and the leading ten covering around 4.7%. Specimen: peripheral blood, collected about 60 weeks after starting pembrolizumab. The source of these receptors is an adult with mismatch repair-deficient cancer.

The rearrangement uses TRBV27 and TRBJ2-7; D is perhaps TRBD1 or TRBD2 (5 bases each). Germline assignment: CDR1 MNHEY and CDR2 SMNVEV (reference sequence). Trimming took 6 bases from V and 1 from J, leaving 13 bases between them. The CDR3 is 14 residues long. This CDR3 reads CASRLRGVSYEQYF. Written as DNA, the CDR3 is TGTGCCAGCAGACTCAGAGGGGTTTCCTACGAGCAGTACTTC.

This clone occurred many times. The chain employs TRBV5-4 and TRBJ2-6; D is unclear. The CDR3 runs to 18 residues. CDR1 is SGHNT and CDR2 is YYREEE in the germline V gene (reference sequence). The ends were cut back, 0 bases at V and 3 bases at J, with 16 bases in the middle. The CDR3: CASSLEVERLVGANVLTF. The DNA of the CDR3 is TGTGCCAGCAGCTTGGAGGTGGAAAGGCTCGTTGGGGCCAACGTCCTGACTTTC.

The V call is TRBV5-1, the J call TRBJ2-7; 7 nucleotides align to TRBD2. The length of the CDR3 is 12 residues. Germline CDR1 reads SGHRS; CDR2 reads YFSETQ. V shed 1 base, J shed 5 bases, and the junction held 0 bases outside the gene matches. CDR3 DNA sequence: TGCGCCAGCAGCTTGCGGGGGGACGAGCAGTACTTC. This gives the protein CASSLRGDEQYF.

Only a few counts were recorded for this clone. The chain links TRBV7-3 to TRBJ1-1; no clear D gene. The CDR3 is 14 amino acids. V dropped 5 bases and J dropped 5 bases, with 15 bases sitting between them. Germline lookup yields CDR1 SGHTA and CDR2 FQGTGA. This chain's CDR3 is CASSQDPFGTEAFF. The CDR3 region has the DNA TGTGCCAGCAGCCAGGACCCGTTCGGAACTGAAGCTTTCTTT.

V is TRBV4-2 and J is TRBJ2-1, with no clear D. Trimming left V 1 base short and J 5 bases short, with 9 bases between. Germline V lookup: CDR1 LGHNA, CDR2 YNFKEQ. This CDR3 comprises 14 residues. CDR3 sequence (DNA): TGTGCCAGCAGCCAAGTAATGGCCAACAATGAGCAGTTCTTC. Its protein product is CASSQVMANNEQFF.

V usage is TRBV9 and J usage is TRBJ2-7, with TRBD2 matching over 10 bases. CDR3 length: 15 residues. Germline V gene lookup returns CDR1 SGDLS and CDR2 YYNGEE. V lost 5 bases, J lost 0 bases, and 5 bases stayed unmatched. In nucleotides, the CDR3 is TGTGCCAGCAGTGCTAGCGGGAGTACCTCCTACGAGCAGTACTTC. Its protein product is CASSASGSTSYEQYF. Full variable domain (outside the CDR3, taken from reference TRBV9 and TRBJ2-7): DSGVTQTPKHLITATGQRVTLRCSPRSGDLSVYWYQQSLDQGLQFLIQYYNGEERAKGNILERFSAQQFPDLHSELNLSSLELGDSALYFCASSASGSTSYEQYFGPGTRLTVT.

The V and J genes are TRBV10-3 and TRBJ1-4; D unclear. Trimming removed 0 bases at V and 3 bases at J, with 5 bases between. The CDR3 has 14 amino acids. Germline V CDR1 and CDR2: ENHRY, SYGVKD. This chain's CDR3 is CAISESLANEKLFF. The DNA of the CDR3 is TGTGCCATCAGTGAGTCGTTGGCTAATGAAAAACTGTTTTTT.

This chain connects TRBV29-1 to TRBJ2-5; D gene uncertain. Germline values: CDR1 SQVTM, CDR2 ANQGSEA. The ends were cut back, 4 bases at V and 3 bases at J, with 9 bases in the middle. CDR3 length: 12 residues. CDR3 sequence: CSVVLQKETQYF. The CDR3 DNA reads TGCAGCGTTGTATTACAGAAAGAGACCCAGTACTTC.

The V and J genes are TRBV14 and TRBJ2-2; D gene unclear. This CDR3 has 14 residues. Deletions cut 2 bases from V and 5 bases from J, with 9 bases between. Germline CDR1 and CDR2: SGHDN and FVKESK. The CDR3 here is CASSQNGLTGELFF. CDR3 bases: TGTGCCAGCAGCCAAAACGGGTTGACCGGGGAGCTGTTTTTT. Based on the CDR3 plus reference TRBV14 and TRBJ2-2, the full variable domain is EAGVTQFPSHSVIEKGQTVTLRCDPISGHDNLYWYRRVMGKEIKFLLHFVKESKQDESGMPNNRFLAERTGGTYSTLKVQPAELEDSGVYFCASSQNGLTGELFFGEGSRLTVL.

The chain has TRBV7-9 and TRBJ2-3, with TRBD1 matching over 10 bases. With V trimmed by 5 bases and J by 11 bases, 19 bases remained unmatched. CDR1 and CDR2 from the germline V gene are SEHNR and FQNEAQ (reference sequence). The CDR3 sequence is 17 residues long. In DNA, the CDR3 is TGTGCCAGCAGCAACCAAGCACCGGGACAGGGGATTCTTGAGCAGTATTTT. Translation gives CASSNQAPGQGILEQYF.

The gene calls are TRBV13 and TRBJ1-3; D gene uncertain. From germline, CDR1 is PRHDT and CDR2 FYEKMQ (reference sequence). The CDR3 extends over 15 amino acids. V was cut by 6 bases and J by 0 bases, with 12 bases left in between. The CDR3 coding sequence is TGTGCCAGCAGTTCCTTGTCAAGCTCTGGAAACACCATATATTTT. Its protein product is CASSSLSSSGNTIYF.

V gene TRBV29-1 combines with J gene TRBJ1-2; 8 bases are a match to TRBD1. This CDR3 is 15 amino acids long. Trimming at V came to 4 bases and at J to 2 bases, leaving 9 bases not matched to a gene. Per the germline V gene, CDR1 is SQVTM and CDR2 is ANQGSEA. The CDR3 is CSVGRTGSNNYGYTF. CDR3 DNA sequence: TGCAGCGTTGGGCGGACAGGGTCAAACAACTATGGCTACACCTTC.

The J gene is TRBJ1-3, the V gene TRBV7-9; D not certain. The CDR3 runs 14 residues. CDR1 SEHNR and CDR2 FQNEAQ come from the germline V gene (reference sequence). Trimming removed 5 bases at V and 2 bases at J, with 10 bases between. The CDR3 nucleotides are TGTGCCAGCAGCGTGCTGGGCCCTGGAAACACCATATATTTT. Translating it yields CASSVLGPGNTIYF.

The J gene is TRBJ2-2, the V gene TRBV18; D tentatively reads TRBD1 or TRBD2 (6 bases each). Trimming removed 5 bases at V and 4 bases at J, with 14 bases between. Germline CDR1 is KGHSH and CDR2 is LQKENI. The CDR3 loop spans 15 amino acids. CDR3 nucleotides: TGTGCCAGCTCATCTCGGGGGCCGGGCACCGGGGAGCTGTTTTTT. Amino acids: CASSSRGPGTGELFF.

The rearrangement uses TRBV5-4 and TRBJ1-3, with TRBD1 as a possible D gene (5 bases). There are 16 residues in the CDR3. V lost 3 bases to trimming and J lost 2 bases, with 15 bases between them. The germline gives CDR1 SGHNT, CDR2 YYREEE (reference sequence). The CDR3, as DNA: TGTGCCAGCAGCTGGGGGGGGATTCTTGCTGGAAACACCATATATTTT. Protein sequence: CASSWGGILAGNTIYF.

This chain joins TRBV27 and TRBJ2-7, with 9 positions matching TRBD2. This CDR3 has 15 amino acids. CDR1 and CDR2 from the germline V gene are MNHEY and SMNVEV (reference sequence). The ends lost 3 bases at V and 2 bases at J; junction bases unmatched: 5. The CDR3 protein is CASSFQREVPYEQYF. DNA of the CDR3: TGTGCCAGCAGTTTTCAGCGGGAGGTCCCCTACGAGCAGTACTTC.

The chain has TRBV6-6 and TRBJ2-1; 10 positions match TRBD2. The V gene end was trimmed by 6 bases and the J gene end by 5 bases; junction bases not matched to a gene: 4. Germline loops: CDR1 MNHNY, CDR2 SVGAGI (reference sequence). The CDR3 covers 14 residues. CDR3 DNA: TGTGCCAGCAGGTTAGCGGGAGGACACAATGAGCAGTTCTTC. It yields the protein CASRLAGGHNEQFF.

The V gene is TRBV11-2, the J gene TRBJ2-3, with D unclear. The CDR3 length is 13 residues. The V gene lost 2 bases and the J gene lost 6 bases, with 9 bases spanning the gap. The germline CDR1 and CDR2 sequences are SGHAT and FQNNGV. CDR3 nucleotide sequence: TGTGCCAGCAGCTTAAACCTGGGGGATACGCAGTATTTT. Translation: CASSLNLGDTQYF.

V is TRBV10-3 and J is TRBJ2-7, with 8 bases matching TRBD1. J lost 6 bases, V lost 6 bases, and 13 bases had no gene match. This CDR3 has 15 amino acids. Germline CDR1 and CDR2: ENHRY and SYGVKD. CDR3 nucleotides: TGTGCCATCAGCTACGTCCCGGGACAGGCGACCGAGCAGTACTTC. Its translation: CAISYVPGQATEQYF.

Ten or more counts support this clone. The chain combines TRBV5-1 with TRBJ2-2, with 11 nucleotides matching TRBD2. The CDR3 length is 15 residues. The V segment lost 4 bases and the J segment 6 bases; nucleotides outside the gene matches: 5. The germline V gene has CDR1 SGHRS and CDR2 YFSETQ. CDR3 loop: CASSTLAGVSGELFF. CDR3 sequence (DNA): TGCGCCAGCAGCACACTAGCGGGAGTCTCCGGGGAGCTGTTTTTT.

The chain has TRBV7-9 and TRBJ2-5; TRBD2 matches at 7 bases. This CDR3 is 17 amino acids long. Germline trimming cut 5 bases from V and 5 bases from J; bases unmatched to any gene: 17. Germline CDR1 SEHNR, CDR2 FQNEAQ (reference sequence). The CDR3 loop is CASSRPAGEYGTETQYF. The CDR3 DNA sequence: TGTGCCAGCAGCCGCCCCGCGGGAGAATATGGAACGGAGACCCAGTACTTC.

V usage is TRBV6-6 and J usage is TRBJ2-3; 8 bases agree with TRBD1. Germline V gene sequence: CDR1 MNHNY, CDR2 SVGAGI (reference sequence). The trim removed 5 bases at V and 1 base at J, leaving 8 bases unmatched. The CDR3 consists of 16 residues. Written as DNA, the CDR3 is TGTGCCAGCAGTAAAAATCCGGGACAGGGCACAGATACGCAGTATTTT. Encoded protein: CASSKNPGQGTDTQYF.

The V and J genes are TRBV19 and TRBJ1-4, with TRBD1 as a possible D gene (6 bases). The CDR3 contains 14 residues. V shed 5 bases and J shed 8 bases, with 15 bases lying between them. CDR1 and CDR2 (germline): LNHDA, SQIVND (reference sequence). CDR3 residues: CASSGGGAGEKLFF. The CDR3 DNA follows: TGTGCCAGTAGTGGAGGGGGGGCAGGGGAAAAACTGTTTTTT.

The rearrangement uses TRBV5-1 and TRBJ2-7; TRBD1 agrees at 10 bases. This CDR3 comprises 18 residues. Germline V CDR1 and CDR2: SGHRS, YFSETQ. Trimming cost V 0 bases and J 2 bases; bases outside gene matches: 11. The CDR3 nucleotides read TGCGCCAGCAGCTTGGAGACAGGGGGCCCCTCTTTACCCTACGAGCAGTACTTC. Translating it yields CASSLETGGPSLPYEQYF.